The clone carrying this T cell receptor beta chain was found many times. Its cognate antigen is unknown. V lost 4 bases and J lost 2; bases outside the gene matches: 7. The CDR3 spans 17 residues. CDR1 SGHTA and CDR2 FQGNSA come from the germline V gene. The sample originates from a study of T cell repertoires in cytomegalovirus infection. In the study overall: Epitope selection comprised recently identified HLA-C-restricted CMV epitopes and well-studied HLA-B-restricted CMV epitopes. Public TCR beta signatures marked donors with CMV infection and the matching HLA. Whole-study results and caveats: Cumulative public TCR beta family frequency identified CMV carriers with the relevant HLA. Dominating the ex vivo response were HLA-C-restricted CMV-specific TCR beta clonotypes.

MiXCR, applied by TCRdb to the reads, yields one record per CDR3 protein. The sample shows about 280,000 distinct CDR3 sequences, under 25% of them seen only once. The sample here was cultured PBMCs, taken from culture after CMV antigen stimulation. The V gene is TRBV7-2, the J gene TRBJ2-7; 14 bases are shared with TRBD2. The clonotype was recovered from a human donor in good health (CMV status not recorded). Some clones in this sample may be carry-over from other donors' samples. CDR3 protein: CASSSTSGRGFPYEQYF. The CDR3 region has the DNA TGTGCCAGCAGCTCGACTAGCGGGAGGGGTTTTCCCTACGAGCAGTACTTC.